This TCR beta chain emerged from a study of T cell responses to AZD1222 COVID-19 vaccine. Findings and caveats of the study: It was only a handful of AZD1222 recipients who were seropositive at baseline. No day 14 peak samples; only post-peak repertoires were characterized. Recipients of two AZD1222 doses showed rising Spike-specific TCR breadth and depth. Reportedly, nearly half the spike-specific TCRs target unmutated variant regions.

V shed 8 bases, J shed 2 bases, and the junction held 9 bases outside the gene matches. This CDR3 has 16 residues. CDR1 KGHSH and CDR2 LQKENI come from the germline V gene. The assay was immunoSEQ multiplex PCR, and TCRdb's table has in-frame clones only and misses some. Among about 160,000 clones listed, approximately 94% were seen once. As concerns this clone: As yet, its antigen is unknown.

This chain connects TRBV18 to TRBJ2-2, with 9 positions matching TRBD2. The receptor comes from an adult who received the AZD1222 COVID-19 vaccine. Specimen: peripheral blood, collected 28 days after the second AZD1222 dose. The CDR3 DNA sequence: TGTGCCAGCCGAAATAGCGGGAGTTTCAACACCGGGGAGCTGTTTTTT. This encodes CASRNSGSFNTGELFF.